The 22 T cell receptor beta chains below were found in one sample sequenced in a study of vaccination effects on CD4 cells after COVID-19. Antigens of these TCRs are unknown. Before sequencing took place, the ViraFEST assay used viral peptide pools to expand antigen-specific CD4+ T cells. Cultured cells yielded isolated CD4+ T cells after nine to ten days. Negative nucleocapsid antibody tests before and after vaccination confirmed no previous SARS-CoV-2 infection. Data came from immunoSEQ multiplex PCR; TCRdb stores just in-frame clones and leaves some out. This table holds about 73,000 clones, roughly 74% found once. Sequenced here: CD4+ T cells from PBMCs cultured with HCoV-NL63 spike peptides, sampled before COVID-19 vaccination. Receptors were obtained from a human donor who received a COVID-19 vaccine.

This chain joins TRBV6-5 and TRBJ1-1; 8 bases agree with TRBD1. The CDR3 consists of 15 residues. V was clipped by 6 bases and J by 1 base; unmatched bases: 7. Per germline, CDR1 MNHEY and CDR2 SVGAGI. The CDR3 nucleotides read TGTGCCAGCAGCCCCCCCGGGACAGGGAACACTGAAGCTTTCTTT. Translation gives CASSPPGTGNTEAFF.

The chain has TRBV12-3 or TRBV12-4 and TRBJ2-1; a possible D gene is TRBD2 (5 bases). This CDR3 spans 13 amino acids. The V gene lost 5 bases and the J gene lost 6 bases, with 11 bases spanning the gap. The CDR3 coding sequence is TGTGCCAGCAGTCCCCGGGGTTTCAATGAGCAGTTCTTC. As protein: CASSPRGFNEQFF.

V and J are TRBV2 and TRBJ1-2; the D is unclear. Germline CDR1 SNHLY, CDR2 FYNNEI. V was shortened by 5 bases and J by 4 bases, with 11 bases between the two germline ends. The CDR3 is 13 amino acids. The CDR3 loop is CASSPLPTYGYTF. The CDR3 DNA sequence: TGTGCCAGCAGTCCGTTGCCCACCTATGGCTACACCTTC.

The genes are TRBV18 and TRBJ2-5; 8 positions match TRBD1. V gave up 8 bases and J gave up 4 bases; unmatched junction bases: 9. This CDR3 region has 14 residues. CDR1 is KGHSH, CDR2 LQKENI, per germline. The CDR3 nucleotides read TGTGCCAGCACCTGGACAGGGCATCGAGAGACCCAGTACTTC. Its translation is CASTWTGHRETQYF.

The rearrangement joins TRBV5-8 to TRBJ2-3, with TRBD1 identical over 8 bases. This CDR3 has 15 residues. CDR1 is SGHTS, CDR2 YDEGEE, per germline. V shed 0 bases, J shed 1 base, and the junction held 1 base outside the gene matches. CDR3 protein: CASSLAGGGTDTQYF. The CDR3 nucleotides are TGTGCCAGCAGCTTGGCAGGGGGCGGCACAGATACGCAGTATTTT.

CDR3 coding DNA: TGCAGTGCTAGTCCGAGTACCCAACAAGAGACCCAGTACTTC. This translates into CSASPSTQQETQYF. J is TRBJ2-5 and V is TRBV20-1, with D unclear. Per germline, CDR1 DFQATT and CDR2 SNEGSKA (reference sequence). V was shortened by 3 bases and J by 2 bases, with 13 bases between the two germline ends. CDR3 size: 14 residues.

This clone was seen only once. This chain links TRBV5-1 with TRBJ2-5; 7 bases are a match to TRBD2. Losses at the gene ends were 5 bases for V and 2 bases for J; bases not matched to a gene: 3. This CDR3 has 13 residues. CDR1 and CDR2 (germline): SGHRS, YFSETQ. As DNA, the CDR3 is TGCGCCAGCAGTTACGGGGGGCAAGAGACCCAGTACTTC. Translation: CASSYGGQETQYF.

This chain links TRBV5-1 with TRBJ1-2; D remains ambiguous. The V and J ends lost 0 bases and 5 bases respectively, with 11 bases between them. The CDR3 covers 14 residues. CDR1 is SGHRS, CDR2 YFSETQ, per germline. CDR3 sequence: CASSLGDVSYGYTF. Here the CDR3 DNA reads TGCGCCAGCAGCTTGGGAGACGTTAGTTATGGCTACACCTTC.

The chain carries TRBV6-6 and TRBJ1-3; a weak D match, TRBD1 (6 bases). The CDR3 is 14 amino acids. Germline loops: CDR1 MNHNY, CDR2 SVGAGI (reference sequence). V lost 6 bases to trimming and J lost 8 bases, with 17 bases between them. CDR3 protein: CASRATGLRDTIYF. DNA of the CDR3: TGTGCCAGCAGAGCGACAGGTCTACGGGACACCATATATTTT.

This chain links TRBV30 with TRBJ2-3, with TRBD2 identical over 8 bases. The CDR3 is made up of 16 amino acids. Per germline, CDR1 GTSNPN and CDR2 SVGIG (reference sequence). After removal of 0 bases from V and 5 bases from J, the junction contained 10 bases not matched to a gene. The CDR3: CAWSVLGGGREDTQYF. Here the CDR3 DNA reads TGTGCCTGGAGTGTACTTGGCGGGGGGCGTGAAGATACGCAGTATTTT.

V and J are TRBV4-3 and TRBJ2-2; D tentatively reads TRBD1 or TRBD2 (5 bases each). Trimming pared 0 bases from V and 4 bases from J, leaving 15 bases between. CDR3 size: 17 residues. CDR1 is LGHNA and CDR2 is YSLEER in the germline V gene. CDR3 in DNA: TGCGCCAGCAGCCAAGAGCTGGGGCAGGGACGCACCGGGGAGCTGTTTTTT. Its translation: CASSQELGQGRTGELFF.

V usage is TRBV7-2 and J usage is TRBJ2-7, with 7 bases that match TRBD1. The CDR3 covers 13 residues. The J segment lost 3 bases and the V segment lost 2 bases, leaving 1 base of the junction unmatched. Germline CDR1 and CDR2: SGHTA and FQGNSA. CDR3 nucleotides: TGTGCCAGCAGCTTATCAGGGGGCTACGAGCAGTACGTC. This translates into CASSLSGGYEQYV.

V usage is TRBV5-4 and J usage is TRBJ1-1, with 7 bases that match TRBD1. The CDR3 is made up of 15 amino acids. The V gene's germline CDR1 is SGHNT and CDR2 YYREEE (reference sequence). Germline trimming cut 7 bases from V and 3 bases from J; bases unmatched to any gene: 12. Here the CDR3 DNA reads TGTGCCAGCCAAAGGGGGACAGCTATAGACACTGAAGCTTTCTTT. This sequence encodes CASQRGTAIDTEAFF. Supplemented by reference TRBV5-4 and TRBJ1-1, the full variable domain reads ETGVTQSPTHLIKTRGQQVTLRCSSQSGHNTVSWYQQALGQGPQFIFQYYREEENGRGNFPPRFSGLQFPNYSSELNVNALELDDSALYLCASQRGTAIDTEAFFGQGTRLTVV.

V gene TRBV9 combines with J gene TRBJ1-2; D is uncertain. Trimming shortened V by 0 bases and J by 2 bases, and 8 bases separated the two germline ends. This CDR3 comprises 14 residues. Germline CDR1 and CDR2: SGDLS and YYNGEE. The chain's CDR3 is CASSVGGTNYGYTF. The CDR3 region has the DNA TGTGCCAGCAGCGTAGGGGGAACCAACTATGGCTACACCTTC.

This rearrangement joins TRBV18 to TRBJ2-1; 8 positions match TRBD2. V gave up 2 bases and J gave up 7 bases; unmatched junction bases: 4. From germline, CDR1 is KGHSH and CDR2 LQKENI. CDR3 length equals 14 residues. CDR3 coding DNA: TGTGCCAGCTCACCATCGGGGGGGCTAAATGAGCAGTTCTTC. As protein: CASSPSGGLNEQFF.

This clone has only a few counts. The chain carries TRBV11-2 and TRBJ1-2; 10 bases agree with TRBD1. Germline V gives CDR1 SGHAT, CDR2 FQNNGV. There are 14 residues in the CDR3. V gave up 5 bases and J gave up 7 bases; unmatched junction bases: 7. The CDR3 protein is CASSPDRGQLGYTF. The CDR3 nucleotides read TGTGCCAGCAGCCCCGACAGGGGGCAACTTGGCTACACCTTC.

CDR3: CASNPRGSGNTIYF. The CDR3 DNA sequence: TGTGCCAGCAACCCCAGGGGGTCTGGAAACACCATATATTTT. The rearrangement links TRBV6-5 to TRBJ1-3, with TRBD1 matching 7 bases. V lost 7 bases and J lost 1; bases outside the gene matches: 4. Per germline, CDR1 MNHEY and CDR2 SVGAGI. CDR3 size: 14 residues.

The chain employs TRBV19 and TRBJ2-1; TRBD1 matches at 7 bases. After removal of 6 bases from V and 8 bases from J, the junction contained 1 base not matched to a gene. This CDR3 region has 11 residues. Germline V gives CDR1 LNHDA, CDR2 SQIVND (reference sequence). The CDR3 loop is CASSDRDEQFF. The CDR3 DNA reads TGTGCCAGTAGCGACAGGGATGAGCAGTTCTTC.

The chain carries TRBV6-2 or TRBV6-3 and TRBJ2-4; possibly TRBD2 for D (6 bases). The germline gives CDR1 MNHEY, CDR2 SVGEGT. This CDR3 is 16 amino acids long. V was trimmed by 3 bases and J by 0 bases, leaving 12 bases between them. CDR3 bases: TGTGCCAGCAGTTATGGAGGGTCCGTAGCCAAAAACATTCAGTACTTC. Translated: CASSYGGSVAKNIQYF.

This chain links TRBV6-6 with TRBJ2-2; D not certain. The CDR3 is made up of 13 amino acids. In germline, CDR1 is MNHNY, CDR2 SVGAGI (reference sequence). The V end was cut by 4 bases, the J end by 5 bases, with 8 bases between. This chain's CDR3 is CASSWGLTGELFF. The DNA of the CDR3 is TGTGCCAGCAGTTGGGGATTAACCGGGGAGCTGTTTTTT.

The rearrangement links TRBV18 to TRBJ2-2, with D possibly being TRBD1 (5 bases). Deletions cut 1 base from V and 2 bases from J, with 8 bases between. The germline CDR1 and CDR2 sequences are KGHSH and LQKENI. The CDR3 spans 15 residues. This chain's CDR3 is CASSPLGHNTGELFF. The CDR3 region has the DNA TGTGCCAGCTCACCACTCGGACATAACACCGGGGAGCTGTTTTTT.

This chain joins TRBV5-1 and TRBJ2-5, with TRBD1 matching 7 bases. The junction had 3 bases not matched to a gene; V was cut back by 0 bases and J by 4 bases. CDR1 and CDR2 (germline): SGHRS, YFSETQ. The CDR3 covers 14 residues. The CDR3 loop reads CASSLERGLETQYF. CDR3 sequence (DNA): TGCGCCAGCAGCTTGGAAAGGGGGCTAGAGACCCAGTACTTC.